The present T cell receptor beta chain was sequenced within a study of human T cells and chemical hapten exposure. This clonotype was observed many times. Its antigen remains unknown. As for time point: patch test 1, 2 weeks after DPC sensitization. Treatment in this sample: therapeutic diphenylcyclopropenone sensitization with weekly scalp DPC. Per germline, CDR1 MNHNS and CDR2 SASEGT. The V gene lost 2 bases and the J gene lost 5 bases, with 15 bases spanning the gap. The CDR3 contains 15 residues. Points from the study as a whole: Once DPC sensitization occurred, TCRs above 1 in 1000 frequency showed no change. The donors suffered from alopecia, so their immune response may not match that of healthy people.

TCRdb reprocessed the RACE reads via MiXCR and lists one record per CDR3 protein. The sample lists fewer than 500,000 distinct CDR3 sequences, more than 4.5% occurring once. The sequencing used whole blood, collected in connection with sensitization to the hapten diphenylcyclopropenone (DPC). The receptor's source is a woman aged 45-65 years with alopecia areata. Some clones in this sample may be carry-over from other donors' samples. The chain employs TRBV6-1 and TRBJ1-2; no reliable D call. In DNA, the CDR3 is TGTGCCAGCAGTGAATGGGGAAGGAATTTTTATGGCTACACCTTC. It translates to CASSEWGRNFYGYTF.